The clone carrying this T cell receptor (beta chain) was counted between two and nine times. This sample stems from a study of blood T cell repertoires in COVID-19. The V gene's germline CDR1 is LNHDA and CDR2 SQIVND (reference sequence). The junction had 16 bases not matched to a gene; V was cut back by 3 bases and J by 9 bases. The CDR3 extends over 16 amino acids. Assay: immunoSEQ multiplex PCR; the TCRdb copy retains only in-frame clones and omits some. This table has 150,000 or so clones, about four fifths appearing once. This rearrangement joins TRBV19 to TRBJ1-2; 7 bases line up with TRBD1. Material for sequencing was peripheral blood. The clonotype comes from a human donor in a cohort sampled during active COVID-19. This CDR3 is CASSMVPTGRFRRYTF. CDR3 nucleotide sequence: TGTGCCAGTAGTATGGTACCGACAGGGAGATTTAGGCGCTACACCTTC.